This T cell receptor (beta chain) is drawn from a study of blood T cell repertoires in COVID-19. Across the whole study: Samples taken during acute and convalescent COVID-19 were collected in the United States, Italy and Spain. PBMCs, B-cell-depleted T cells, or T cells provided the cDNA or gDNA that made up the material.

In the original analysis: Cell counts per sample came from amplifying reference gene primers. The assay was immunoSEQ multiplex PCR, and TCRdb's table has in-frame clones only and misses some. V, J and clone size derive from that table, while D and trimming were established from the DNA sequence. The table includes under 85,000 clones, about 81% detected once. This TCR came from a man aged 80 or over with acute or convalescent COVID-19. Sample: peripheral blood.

The CDR3 is CASSRTSSGSYNEQFF. The CDR3 region has the DNA TGTGCCAGCAGCCGAACTTCTAGCGGATCCTACAATGAGCAGTTCTTC. V and J are TRBV7-3 and TRBJ2-1; 7 bases map to TRBD2. Germline V gene sequence: CDR1 SGHTA, CDR2 FQGTGA. The CDR3 is made up of 16 amino acids. The V segment lost 5 bases and the J segment 1 base; nucleotides outside the gene matches: 8.